This is a list of T cell receptor beta chains from one sample in a study of neoadjuvant anti-PD-1 for oral cavity cancer. Produced via immunoSEQ multiplex PCR; TCRdb's table is partial and in-frame only. This sample has just over 65,000 clones, with about 88% found just once. The starting material was PBMCs, obtained after nivolumab (anti-PD-1) treatment. These receptors were taken from a person between 40 and 85 years old with oral cavity squamous cell carcinoma. Each CDR3 is given with its conserved first and last residue. A D gene is named only where the DNA matches it firmly. Expanded clones get a size class; other rows say once, few or many, or leave the size out.

v_gene: TRBV2
d_gene: .
len: 16
j_gene: TRBJ1-5
abundance: .
CDR3nt: TGTGCCAGCAGTGGTGAAGGGGTCTATTTTAGCCAGCCCCAGCATTTT
CDR3aa: CASSGEGVYFSQPQHF

v_gene: TRBV19
d_gene: .
len: 12
j_gene: TRBJ2-3
abundance: .
CDR3nt: TGTGCCACCGAGGTAGGGACCGATACGCAGTATTTT
CDR3aa: CATEVGTDTQYF

v_gene: TRBV7-6
d_gene: .
len: 17
j_gene: TRBJ2-7
abundance: .
CDR3nt: TGTGCCAGCAGCTTATGGGGGGAGGGGGACACAGACAGCGAGCAGTACTTC
CDR3aa: CASSLWGEGDTDSEQYF

v_gene: TRBV7-8
d_gene: .
len: 13
j_gene: TRBJ1-1
abundance: once
CDR3nt: TGTGCCAGCAGCTTATATACAGACGGTGAAGCTTTCTTT
CDR3aa: CASSLYTDGEAFF

v_gene: TRBV19
d_gene: TRBD1
len: 15
j_gene: TRBJ1-4
abundance: .
CDR3nt: TGTGCCAGTAGTGCCGGGACAGCAACTAATGAAAAACTGTTTTTT
CDR3aa: CASSAGTATNEKLFF

v_gene: TRBV4-2
d_gene: .
len: 15
j_gene: TRBJ2-1
abundance: .
CDR3nt: TGTGCCAGCAGCGATAGCGGCGAACCGTACAATGAGCAGTTCTTC
CDR3aa: CASSDSGEPYNEQFF

v_gene: TRBV7-3
d_gene: TRBD2
len: 17
j_gene: TRBJ2-2
abundance: .
CDR3nt: TGTGCCAGCAGCTCGGAACCCACTAGCGGTATTACCGGGGAGCTGTTTTTT
CDR3aa: CASSSEPTSGITGELFF

v_gene: TRBV27
d_gene: .
len: 14
j_gene: TRBJ1-1
abundance: .
CDR3nt: TGTGCCACCACTGTGGGGACCTCGGGGTATGAAGCTTTCTTT
CDR3aa: CATTVGTSGYEAFF

v_gene: TRBV5-1
d_gene: TRBD1
len: 14
j_gene: TRBJ2-7
abundance: .
CDR3nt: TGCGCCAGCAGCTGGGGACAGGGGGACTACGAGCAGTACTTC
CDR3aa: CASSWGQGDYEQYF

v_gene: TRBV19
d_gene: TRBD1
len: 14
j_gene: TRBJ1-5
abundance: .
CDR3nt: TGTGCCAGTAGTACCACAGGGGGCAGGGAGCCCCAGCATTTT
CDR3aa: CASSTTGGREPQHF